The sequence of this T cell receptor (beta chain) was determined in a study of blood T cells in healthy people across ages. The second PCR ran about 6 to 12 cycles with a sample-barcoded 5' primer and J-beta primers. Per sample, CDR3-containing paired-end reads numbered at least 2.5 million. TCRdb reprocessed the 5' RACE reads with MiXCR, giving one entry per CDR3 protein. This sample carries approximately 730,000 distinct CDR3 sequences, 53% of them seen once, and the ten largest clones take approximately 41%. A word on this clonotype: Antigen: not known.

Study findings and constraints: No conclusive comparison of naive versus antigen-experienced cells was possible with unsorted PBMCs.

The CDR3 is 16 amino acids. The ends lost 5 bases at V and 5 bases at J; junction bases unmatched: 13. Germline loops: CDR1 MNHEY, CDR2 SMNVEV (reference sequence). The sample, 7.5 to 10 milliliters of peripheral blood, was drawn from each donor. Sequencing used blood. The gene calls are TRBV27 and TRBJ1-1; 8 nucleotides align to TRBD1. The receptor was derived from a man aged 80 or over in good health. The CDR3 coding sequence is TGTGCCAGCAGTCTATTAGACAGGGGCCTGGGGACTGAAGCTTTCTTT. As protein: CASSLLDRGLGTEAFF.